This T cell receptor beta chain appears in the sequencing data of a study of T-cell reconstitution after alpha-beta-depleted transplantation in children. Unique molecular identifiers were used to barcode this TCRbeta library. TCRdb ran MiXCR on the PCR reads and lists one entry per CDR3 protein. Of more than 400,000 distinct CDR3 sequences listed, roughly 44% are singletons. Study-level results: Once a year had passed after transplant, T-cell counts and diversity came mostly from newly produced T cells. Expanded clones from the graft, numbering several hundred, reportedly supplied alpha-beta T cells about two months after transplant. Some patients' high day-60 TCRbeta diversity was traced to surviving recipient T cells and thymic progenitors.

As to this clonotype: The antigen is not known. The germline gene is not matched at one end of the junction; a read error may be the cause.

This CDR3 is built from 15 residues. Looked up from germline, CDR1 is GTSNPN and CDR2 is SVGIG (reference sequence). V and J are TRBV30 and TRBJ2-2; D gene uncertain. This TCR was sampled from a girl aged 2 to 10 with aplastic anemia, due to receive a stem cell transplant. This material consisted of PBMCs, taken before TCRalphabeta/CD19-depleted stem cell transplant. CDR3 DNA: TGTGCCTGGGATAACAACCTAGGGAACATCGGGGAGCTGTTTTTT. Translation gives CAWDNNLGNIGELFF.